This T cell receptor (beta chain) was retrieved from a study of T cell responses to AZD1222 COVID-19 vaccine. Assay: immunoSEQ multiplex PCR; the TCRdb copy retains only in-frame clones and omits some. The profile covers tens of thousands of clones, with about 83% appearing a single time and 5.5% to 8% taken by the ten largest. Study findings and constraints: Only 5 or 6 individuals given AZD1222 were seropositive at baseline.

Germline-derived CDR1 and CDR2 are SGHKS and YYEKEE (reference sequence). The CDR3 covers 14 residues. V shed 4 bases, J shed 2 bases, and the junction held 6 bases outside the gene matches. This clone is a singleton in its sample. Its cognate antigen is unknown. The sequence was obtained from an adult who received the AZD1222 COVID-19 vaccine. The chain has TRBV5-5 and TRBJ2-7; 7 nucleotides match TRBD1. Sequences were derived from peripheral blood, sampled 28 days after the second AZD1222 dose. CDR3 residues: CASSLQGTAYEQYF. The DNA for the CDR3 is TGTGCCAGCAGCCTACAGGGGACAGCCTACGAGCAGTACTTC. The variable domain in full, with the rest retrieved from reference TRBV5-5 and TRBJ2-7, is DAGVTQSPTHLIKTRGQQVTLRCSPISGHKSVSWYQQVLGQGPQFIFQYYEKEERGRGNFPDRFSARQFPNYSSELNVNALLLGDSALYLCASSLQGTAYEQYFGPGTRLTVT.